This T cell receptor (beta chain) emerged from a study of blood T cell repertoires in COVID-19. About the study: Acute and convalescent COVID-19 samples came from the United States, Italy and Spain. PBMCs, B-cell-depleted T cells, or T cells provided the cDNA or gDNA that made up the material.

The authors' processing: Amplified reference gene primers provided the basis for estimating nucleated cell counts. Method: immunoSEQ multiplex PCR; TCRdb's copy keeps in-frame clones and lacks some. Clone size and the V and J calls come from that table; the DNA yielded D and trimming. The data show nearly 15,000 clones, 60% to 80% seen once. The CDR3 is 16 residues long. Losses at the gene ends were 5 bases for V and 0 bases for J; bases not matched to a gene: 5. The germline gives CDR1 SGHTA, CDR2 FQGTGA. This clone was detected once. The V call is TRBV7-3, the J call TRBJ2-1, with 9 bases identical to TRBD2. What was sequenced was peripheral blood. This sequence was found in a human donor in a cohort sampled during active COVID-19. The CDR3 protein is CASSLSAGGSYNEQFF. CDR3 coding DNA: TGTGCCAGCAGCCTTTCAGCGGGGGGCTCCTACAATGAGCAGTTCTTC.